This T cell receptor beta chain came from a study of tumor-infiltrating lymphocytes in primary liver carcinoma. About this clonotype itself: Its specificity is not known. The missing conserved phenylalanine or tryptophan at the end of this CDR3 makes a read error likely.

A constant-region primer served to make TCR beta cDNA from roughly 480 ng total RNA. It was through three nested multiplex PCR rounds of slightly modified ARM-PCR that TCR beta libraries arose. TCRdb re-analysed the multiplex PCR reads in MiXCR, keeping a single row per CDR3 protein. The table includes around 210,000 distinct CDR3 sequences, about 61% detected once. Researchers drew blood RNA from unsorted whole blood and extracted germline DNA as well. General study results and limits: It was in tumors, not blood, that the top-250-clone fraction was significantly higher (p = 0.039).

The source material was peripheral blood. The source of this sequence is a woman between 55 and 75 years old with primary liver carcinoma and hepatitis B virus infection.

CDR3 nucleotides: TGTGCCAGCAGCTTAGAGGGGACCGGGGAGCTGTTTTAT. This sequence encodes CASSLEGTGELFY. The V gene is TRBV11-3, the J gene TRBJ2-2; D ambiguous. The length of the CDR3 is 13 residues. Trimming removed 0 bases at V and 5 bases at J, with 4 bases between. Germline CDR1 SGHNT, CDR2 YENEEA.